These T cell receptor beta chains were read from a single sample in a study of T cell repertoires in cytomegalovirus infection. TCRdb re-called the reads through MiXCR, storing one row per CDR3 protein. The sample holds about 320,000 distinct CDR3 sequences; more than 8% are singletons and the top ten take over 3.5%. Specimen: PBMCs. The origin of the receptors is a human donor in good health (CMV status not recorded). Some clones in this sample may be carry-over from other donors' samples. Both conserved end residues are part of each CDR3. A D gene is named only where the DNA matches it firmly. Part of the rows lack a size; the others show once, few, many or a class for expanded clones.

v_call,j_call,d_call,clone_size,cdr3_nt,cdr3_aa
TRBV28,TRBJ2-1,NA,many,TGTGCCAGCAGTTTGATACATGAGCAGTTCTTC,CASSLIHEQFF
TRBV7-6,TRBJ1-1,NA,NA,TGTGCCAGCAGCTTATTTGACGGAGACACTGAAGCTTTCTTT,CASSLFDGDTEAFF
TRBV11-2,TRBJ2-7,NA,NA,TGTGCCAGCAGCTCCACTCGGGACACCTCATACGAGCAGTACTTC,CASSSTRDTSYEQYF
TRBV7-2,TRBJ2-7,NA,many,TGTGCCAGCAGCCAATCACCGTCCCGGGACTACGAGCAGTACTTC,CASSQSPSRDYEQYF
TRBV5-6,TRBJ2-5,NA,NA,TGTGCCAGCAGCTTAGGAAGGCTCTCCCAGGAGACCCAGTACTTC,CASSLGRLSQETQYF
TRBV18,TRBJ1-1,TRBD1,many,TGTGCCAGCTCACCACCGGGGACAGGGGGGAGCACTGAAGCTTTCTTT,CASSPPGTGGSTEAFF
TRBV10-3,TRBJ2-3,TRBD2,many,TGTGCCTCCAAGACTAGCCCTAGCACAGATACGCAGTATTTT,CASKTSPSTDTQYF
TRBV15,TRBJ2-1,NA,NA,TGTGCCACCAGCCGAGGGGGGTACAGGGCTGACAATGAGCAGTTCTTC,CATSRGGYRADNEQFF
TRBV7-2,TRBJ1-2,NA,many,TGTGCCAGCAGGTTCAAGGGGACTGGTACAGGGAGTGGATATGGCTACACCTTC,CASRFKGTGTGSGYGYTF
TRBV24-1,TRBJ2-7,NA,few,TGTGCCACCAGTGATAGTCAATCAAAATACGAGCAGTACTTC,CATSDSQSKYEQYF
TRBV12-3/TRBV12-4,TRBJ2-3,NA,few,TGTGCCAGCAGTTATTGGGGTAGGAGCACCACAGATACGCAGTATTTT,CASSYWGRSTTDTQYF
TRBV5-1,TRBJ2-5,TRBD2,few,TGCGCCAGCGGGGGACTAGCGGGAGTGCCGCTAGAGACCCAGTACTTC,CASGGLAGVPLETQYF
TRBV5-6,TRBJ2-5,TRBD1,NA,TGTGCCAGCAGCCGCAAGGGACAGGGAGAGACCCAGTACTTC,CASSRKGQGETQYF
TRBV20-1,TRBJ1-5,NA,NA,TGCAGTGCTTTCGACAGACCCAATCAGCCCCAGCATTTT,CSAFDRPNQPQHF
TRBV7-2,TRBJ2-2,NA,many,TGTGCCAGCAGCTCGGACAACACCGGGGAGCTGTTTTTT,CASSSDNTGELFF
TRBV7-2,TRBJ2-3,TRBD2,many,TGTGCCAGCAGCTTAGCGGTCCCGGGACTAGCGGGAGGTGATACGCAGTATTTT,CASSLAVPGLAGGDTQYF
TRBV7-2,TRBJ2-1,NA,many,TGTGCCAGCACCCCTACCTCTAGCCTGGGTTTTCTAAAGTTCTTC,CASTPTSSLGFLKFF
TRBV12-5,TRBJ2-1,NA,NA,TGTGCTAGTGGCCCGGACGGGGTTGCTCGTAATGAGCAGTTCTTC,CASGPDGVARNEQFF
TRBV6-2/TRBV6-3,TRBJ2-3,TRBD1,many,TGTGCCAGCAGGCCCGACAGGGATCATAAAGGAGATACGCAGTATTTT,CASRPDRDHKGDTQYF
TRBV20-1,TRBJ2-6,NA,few,TGCAGTGCTTACGGAGGGGCCAACGTCCTGACTTTC,CSAYGGANVLTF
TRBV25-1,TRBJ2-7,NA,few,TGTGCCAGCAGTGAAACCAAGGGAGGCTTTAGCTACGAGCAGTACTTC,CASSETKGGFSYEQYF
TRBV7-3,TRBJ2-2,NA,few,TGTGCCAGCAGCTTAACGGAGCGACTGAACACCGGGGAGCTGTTTTTT,CASSLTERLNTGELFF
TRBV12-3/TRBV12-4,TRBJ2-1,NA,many,TGTGCCAGCACCCCGTCCCCTGGTAATGAGCAGTTCTTC,CASTPSPGNEQFF
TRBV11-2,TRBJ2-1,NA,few,TGTGCCAGCAGCTTTGGGGCTGAGCAGTTCTTC,CASSFGAEQFF
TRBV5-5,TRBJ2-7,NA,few,TGTGCCAGCATTGTCCGGGGAAGCTCCTACGAGCAGTACTTC,CASIVRGSSYEQYF